This is a list of T cell receptor beta chains from one sample in a study of a mutant IDH1 vaccine in newly diagnosed glioma. Clones were sequenced by immunoSEQ multiplex PCR, and TCRdb holds only the in-frame ones, with some missing. The table has about 41,000 clones, roughly nine tenths seen once. No cognate antigen is known for these TCRs. This specimen consisted of PBMCs, obtained from a glioma patient whose treatment included an IDH1 peptide vaccine. These receptors were collected from a man between 35 and 55 years old with glioma. The CDR3 runs from the conserved cysteine through the conserved F or W. Fields, in order: V gene, clone size, D gene, J gene, CDR3 DNA, CDR3 protein. The D gene is left open where the match is weak. A row's size may be missing; if present it is once, few, many or a size class.

>TRBV5-5|once|-|TRBJ1-5
TGTGCCAGCAGCCAGGAGATTAGCAATCAGCCCCAGCATTTT
CASSQEISNQPQHF
>TRBV11-1|-|TRBD1|TRBJ2-7
TGTGCCAGCAGCGCCGACAGGGGCGAGCAGTACTTC
CASSADRGEQYF
>TRBV5-4|-|TRBD1|TRBJ1-1
TGTGCCAGCAGCTTGGCCGCGAGACAGGGAAATGAAGCTTTCTTT
CASSLAARQGNEAFF
>TRBV6-5|-|-|TRBJ2-2
TGTGCCACCTCGGACTTCTCCACCGGGGAGCTGTTTTTT
CATSDFSTGELFF
>TRBV5-1|-|-|TRBJ2-3
TGCGCCAGCAGCTTGGAGGCGGGTACGCAGTATTTT
CASSLEAGTQYF
>TRBV19|-|-|TRBJ2-1
TGTGCCAGTAGTCACACGGGGCAACTCGTCCTGGCCTACAATGAGCAGTTCTTC
CASSHTGQLVLAYNEQFF
>TRBV19|-|-|TRBJ2-7
TGTGCCAGTAGCCTCATGACATCCTCCTACGAGCAGTACTTC
CASSLMTSSYEQYF
>TRBV29-1|once|-|TRBJ1-4
TGCAGCGTTACCGAGGGGTACGCAGGGAATGAAAAACTGTTTTTT
CSVTEGYAGNEKLFF
>TRBV19|-|TRBD2|TRBJ2-5
TGTGCCAGTAGTATCTCGGCTAGCGGAGGGACCCAGTACTTC
CASSISASGGTQYF
>TRBV5-6|-|TRBD1|TRBJ2-3
TGTGCCAGCAGTCTATACAGGGGACGCACAGATACGCAGTATTTT
CASSLYRGRTDTQYF
>TRBV28|-|-|TRBJ1-5
TGTGCCGGGAGCCCGGGTCGTGGGTTTAGTCAGCCCCAGCATTTT
CAGSPGRGFSQPQHF